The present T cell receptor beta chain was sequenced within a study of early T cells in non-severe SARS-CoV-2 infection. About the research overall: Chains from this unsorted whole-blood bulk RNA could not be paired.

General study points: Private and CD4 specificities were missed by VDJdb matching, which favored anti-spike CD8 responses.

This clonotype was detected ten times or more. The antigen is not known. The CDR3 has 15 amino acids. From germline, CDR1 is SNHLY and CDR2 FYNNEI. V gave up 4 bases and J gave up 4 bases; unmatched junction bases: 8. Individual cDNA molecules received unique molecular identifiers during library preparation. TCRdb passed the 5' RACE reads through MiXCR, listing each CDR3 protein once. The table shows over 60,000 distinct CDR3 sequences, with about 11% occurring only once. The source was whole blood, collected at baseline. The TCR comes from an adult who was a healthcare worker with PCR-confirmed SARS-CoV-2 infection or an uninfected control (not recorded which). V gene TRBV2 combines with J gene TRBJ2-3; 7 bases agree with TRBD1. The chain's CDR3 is CASSVGGAVPDTQYF. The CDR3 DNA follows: TGTGCCAGCAGTGTAGGGGGCGCGGTGCCAGATACGCAGTATTTT.